These T cell receptor beta chains were read from a single sample in a study of T cell repertoires in cytomegalovirus infection. Which antigens these TCRs recognize remains unknown. TCRdb analysed the reads with MiXCR anew, one entry per CDR3 protein. The table includes around 78,000 distinct CDR3 sequences, about 40% detected once. The sequences come from CD8+ T cells from cultured PBMCs, collected from culture after CMV antigen stimulation. These receptors all stem from a human donor in good health (CMV status not recorded). Some clones in this sample may be carry-over from other donors' samples. The CDR3 runs from the conserved cysteine through the conserved F or W. Fields, in order: D gene, V gene, clone size, J gene, CDR3 protein, CDR3 DNA. A D gene is named only where the DNA matches it firmly. Size is omitted from some rows. Given values are once, few, many or a class for expanded clones.

D: TRBD2
V: TRBV6-4
size: .
J: TRBJ2-3
CDR3: CASSDGGGATDTQYF
DNA: TGTGCCAGCAGTGATGGCGGGGGGGCCACAGATACGCAGTATTTT

D: .
V: TRBV4-2
size: .
J: TRBJ1-1
CDR3: CASSQDSDRRGPKAFF
DNA: TGTGCCAGCAGCCAAGACTCCGACCGGCGGGGACCGAAAGCTTTCTTT

D: .
V: TRBV28
size: few
J: TRBJ2-1
CDR3: CASSFYGGGLYNEQFF
DNA: TGTGCCAGCAGTTTCTATGGGGGGGGCCTTTACAATGAGCAGTTCTTC

D: TRBD1
V: TRBV27
size: .
J: TRBJ1-1
CDR3: CASSKTQGALAEAFF
DNA: TGTGCCAGCAGTAAAACACAGGGGGCATTGGCTGAAGCTTTCTTT

D: .
V: TRBV19
size: .
J: TRBJ1-1
CDR3: CASSIGLKGLRTEAFF
DNA: TGTGCCAGTAGTATAGGTCTAAAGGGGCTAAGGACTGAAGCTTTCTTT

D: .
V: TRBV7-9
size: .
J: TRBJ1-6
CDR3: CASSPRGVGTPGSPLHF
DNA: TGTGCCAGCAGCCCCCGGGGAGTAGGGACCCCCGGGTCACCCCTCCACTTT

D: .
V: TRBV7-8
size: .
J: TRBJ1-5
CDR3: CASSLDGAGLQPQHF
DNA: TGTGCCAGCAGCTTAGACGGGGCAGGGCTTCAGCCCCAGCATTTT

D: .
V: TRBV7-3
size: .
J: TRBJ1-2
CDR3: CASELGGPHLNYGYTF
DNA: TGTGCCAGCGAACTTGGAGGGCCCCACTTAAACTATGGCTACACCTTC

D: TRBD2
V: TRBV7-6
size: few
J: TRBJ2-2
CDR3: CASTKSLAGGFTGELFF
DNA: TGTGCCAGCACTAAATCACTAGCGGGGGGATTCACCGGGGAGCTGTTTTTT

D: .
V: TRBV9
size: .
J: TRBJ2-7
CDR3: CASSQEGRIYEQYF
DNA: TGTGCCAGCAGCCAAGAGGGGCGGATCTACGAGCAGTACTTC

D: TRBD1
V: TRBV20-1
size: .
J: TRBJ2-5
CDR3: CSARDEYRGRETQYF
DNA: TGCAGTGCTAGAGATGAGTACAGGGGGCGAGAGACCCAGTACTTC

D: .
V: TRBV28
size: many
J: TRBJ2-3
CDR3: CASTLEGGRSPDTQYF
DNA: TGTGCCAGCACTTTAGAAGGGGGTCGGTCTCCAGATACGCAGTATTTT